This T cell receptor (beta chain) was recorded in a study of blood T cell repertoires in COVID-19. At the level of the study: The United States, Italy and Spain provided the acute and convalescent COVID-19 samples. From T cells, B-cell-depleted T cells, or PBMCs came the material, which was cDNA or gDNA.

It was during active infection that Seattle patients were enrolled and then longitudinally followed. TCRdb keeps only in-frame clones here, not all; method: immunoSEQ multiplex PCR. The sample contains fewer than 90,000 clones, 65% to 85% of which appear only once. V lost 2 bases to trimming and J lost 0 bases, with 11 bases between them. Germline values: CDR1 MNHEY, CDR2 SVGAGI. The CDR3 runs 16 residues. The sequenced material came from peripheral blood. The genes are TRBV6-5 and TRBJ1-5, with a possible D match to TRBD1 (6 bases). This receptor was obtained from a man in his 70s with COVID-19, enrolled during active disease. The CDR3 DNA follows: TGTGCCAGCAGTTACAGGGACATCAATAGCAATCAGCCCCAGCATTTT. This encodes CASSYRDINSNQPQHF.